One and the same sample provided the 26 T cell receptor beta chains below, sequenced in a study of cytomegalovirus exposure and HLA in healthy donors. PCR was performed using 60 Vbeta and 13 Jbeta primers. Clones were sequenced by immunoSEQ multiplex PCR, and TCRdb holds only the in-frame ones, with some missing. The sample has about 130,000 clones; 80% to 90% are singletons. The sequencing input was PBMCs. These receptors were obtained from a woman under 40 in good health and CMV-seronegative.

This rearrangement joins TRBV7-9 to TRBJ1-2; 7 positions match TRBD1. The CDR3 spans 14 residues. CDR1 is SEHNR and CDR2 is FQNEAQ in the germline V gene (reference sequence). Trimming at V came to 1 base and at J to 7 bases, leaving 6 bases not matched to a gene. The CDR3 coding sequence is TGTGCCAGCAGCTTAGTGGAGACAGGGTTTGGCTACACCTTC. Translated: CASSLVETGFGYTF.

CDR3 loop: CASSRGDQETQYF. In DNA form, the CDR3 reads TGTGCCAGCAGCCGGGGGGACCAAGAGACCCAGTACTTC. J is TRBJ2-5 and V is TRBV7-6; TRBD2 matches 7 bases. Trimming cost V 5 bases and J 0 bases; bases outside gene matches: 0. The germline V gene encodes CDR1 SGHVS and CDR2 FNYEAQ. The CDR3 contains 13 residues.

V is TRBV4-1 and J is TRBJ1-2; tentative D call: TRBD1 (5 bases). Germline CDR1 is MGHRA and CDR2 is YSYEKL. With 1 base removed from V and 4 bases from J, the gap between germline ends came to 13 bases. This CDR3 is built from 15 residues. CDR3 DNA sequence: TGCGCCAGCAGCCAAGGAGGGCAGGGACTCTATGGCTACACCTTC. Translating gives CASSQGGQGLYGYTF.

CDR3 region: CASSPGQGRRRAFF. Written as DNA, the CDR3 is TGTGCCAGCTCACCCGGACAGGGGAGAAGAAGAGCTTTCTTT. The chain uses TRBV18 and TRBJ1-1, with 9 nucleotides matching TRBD1. Germline V lookup: CDR1 KGHSH, CDR2 LQKENI. The CDR3 covers 14 residues. The trim removed 3 bases at V and 10 bases at J, leaving 9 bases unmatched.

J is TRBJ2-4 and V is TRBV30, with 10 bases aligning to TRBD1. This CDR3 has 16 amino acids. The germline V gene has CDR1 GTSNPN and CDR2 SVGIG (reference sequence). The trim removed 3 bases at V and 4 bases at J, leaving 9 bases unmatched. The CDR3 here is CAWSAGDRGDKNIQYF. The CDR3 nucleotides are TGTGCCTGGAGCGCGGGGGACAGGGGAGATAAAAACATTCAGTACTTC.

This chain connects TRBV27 to TRBJ2-1, with TRBD2 identical over 9 bases. This CDR3 is 15 amino acids long. Germline CDR1 and CDR2: MNHEY and SMNVEV (reference sequence). J was trimmed by 4 bases and V by 6 bases; bases with no gene match: 7. CDR3 bases: TGTGCCAGCAGGGGATGGCGGGAGGGATACAATGAGCAGTTCTTC. Its protein product is CASRGWREGYNEQFF.

The genes are TRBV9 and TRBJ1-6, with a weak D call TRBD1 (6 bases). V lost 4 bases and J lost 10, with 18 bases in between. This CDR3 has 15 amino acids. CDR1 and CDR2 (germline): SGDLS, YYNGEE. DNA for the CDR3: TGTGCCAGCAGCTCTAACCAGGGGTTTGGATCACCCCTCCACTTT. This translates into CASSSNQGFGSPLHF.

The J gene is TRBJ1-1, the V gene TRBV30, with D possibly TRBD1 on 6 matching bases. The CDR3 consists of 16 residues. V lost 7 bases and J lost 1, with 22 bases in between. Germline lookup yields CDR1 GTSNPN and CDR2 SVGIG (reference sequence). CDR3 DNA: TGTGCCTACCAGGGGATAAAAGGGAATGGGAACACTGAAGCTTTCTTT. Amino acid sequence: CAYQGIKGNGNTEAFF.

The gene calls are TRBV30 and TRBJ2-3; D perhaps matches TRBD2 (6 bases). Trimming cost V 3 bases and J 3 bases, with 10 bases left between them. The CDR3 is made up of 13 amino acids. Per the germline V gene, CDR1 is GTSNPN and CDR2 is SVGIG (reference sequence). As DNA, the CDR3 is TGTGCCTGGAGCGTAGGGACTACAGATACGCAGTATTTT. It translates to CAWSVGTTDTQYF.

The rearrangement joins TRBV30 to TRBJ2-5; no clear D. The end of the DNA aligns better with TRBJ2-7, so the J call may be wrong. The CDR3 extends over 12 amino acids. CDR1 is GTSNPN and CDR2 is SVGIG in the germline V gene (reference sequence). The CDR3, as DNA: TGTGCCTGGAATAGCCCATCCTACGAGCAGTACTTC. Amino acid sequence: CAWNSPSYEQYF.

The chain couples TRBV6-1 to TRBJ1-1, with unresolved D. V dropped 5 bases and J dropped 4 bases, with 14 bases sitting between them. The CDR3 is 14 residues long. Germline-derived CDR1 and CDR2 are MNHNS and SASEGT. The CDR3, as DNA: TGTGCCAGCAGTTGGGTGGTGGGAGTCACTGAAGCTTTCTTT. Its translation: CASSWVVGVTEAFF.

This clone was seen once. V and J are TRBV5-1 and TRBJ1-1; the match to TRBD1 covers 7 bases. From germline, CDR1 is SGHRS and CDR2 YFSETQ. The CDR3 runs 14 residues. V gave up 4 bases and J gave up 7 bases; unmatched junction bases: 10. DNA of the CDR3: TGCGCCAGCAGCCCAGACAGGGTCAGGGGTGAAGCTTTCTTT. Protein: CASSPDRVRGEAFF.

The V and J genes are TRBV19 and TRBJ2-3, with TRBD2 identical over 11 bases. The germline V gene encodes CDR1 LNHDA and CDR2 SQIVND (reference sequence). The CDR3 length is 16 residues. J was trimmed by 4 bases and V by 5 bases; bases with no gene match: 8. The CDR3 nucleotides read TGTGCCAGTAGTCCCACTCTAGCGGGAGGAGCAGATACGCAGTATTTT. This sequence encodes CASSPTLAGGADTQYF.

V gene TRBV14 combines with J gene TRBJ2-2; a possible D gene is TRBD1 (5 bases). Deletions cut 0 bases from V and 3 bases from J, with 14 bases between. Germline CDR1 SGHDN, CDR2 FVKESK. The CDR3 is 17 amino acids. The CDR3 DNA sequence: TGTGCCAGCAGCCAAGATCTGGGCAGGGCGGACACCGGGGAGCTGTTTTTT. It specifies CASSQDLGRADTGELFF.

V and J are TRBV9 and TRBJ1-1; unclear D gene. The CDR3 sequence is 15 residues long. Trimming removed 4 bases from V and 10 bases from J, with 23 bases in between. From germline, CDR1 is SGDLS and CDR2 YYNGEE. The CDR3 DNA reads as TGTGCCAGCAGCCTCACCACGGGGTCCGCGTCGAGAGCTTTCTTT. This sequence encodes CASSLTTGSASRAFF.

The chain has TRBV7-6 and TRBJ2-6; 8 bases line up with TRBD1. This CDR3 spans 17 amino acids. Germline CDR1 SGHVS, CDR2 FNYEAQ. J lost 0 bases, V lost 5 bases, and 6 bases had no gene match. CDR3 amino acids: CASSADRGNSGANVLTF. CDR3 nucleotides: TGTGCCAGCAGCGCTGACAGGGGTAACTCTGGGGCCAACGTCCTGACTTTC. Filled out from reference TRBV7-6 and TRBJ2-6, the complete variable domain reads GAGVSQSPRYKVTKRGQDVALRCDPISGHVSLYWYRQALGQGPEFLTYFNYEAQQDKSGLPNDRFSAERPEGSISTLTIQRTEQRDSAMYRCASSADRGNSGANVLTFGAGSRLTVL.

The chain employs TRBV12-2 and TRBJ2-5; TRBD2 is the table's D call and was not checked against the DNA. TRBV12-2 is given as a pseudogene. This CDR3 region has 17 residues. CDR3 nucleotide sequence: TGTGCAAGTCGCTTAGATGTGTGGGGGGGGGCTACGGAGACCCAGTACTTC. This translates into CASRLDVWGGATETQYF.

The chain is built from TRBV28 and TRBJ2-1, with 8 bases aligning to TRBD1. The germline V gene has CDR1 MDHEN and CDR2 SYDVKM. The CDR3 length is 16 residues. With V trimmed by 5 bases and J by 5 bases, 11 bases remained unmatched. The CDR3 sequence: CASSPDRGALDNEQFF. DNA for the CDR3: TGTGCCAGCAGTCCCGACAGGGGAGCCCTGGACAATGAGCAGTTCTTC.

The J gene is TRBJ1-6, the V gene TRBV28, with 8 bases fitting TRBD1. J gave up 8 bases and V 7 bases, and 7 bases lay outside the gene matches. The CDR3 contains 14 residues. From germline, CDR1 is MDHEN and CDR2 SYDVKM. As DNA, the CDR3 is TGTGCCAGCACTACTGGACAGGGTTATTCACCCCTCCACTTT. Residues: CASTTGQGYSPLHF.

This clone was seen a handful of times. The CDR3 spells CASKQLSSSYEQYF. In nucleotides, the CDR3 is TGTGCCAGTAAACAGCTTTCGAGCTCCTACGAGCAGTACTTC. The chain is built from TRBV19 and TRBJ2-7; no clear D. The CDR3 runs to 14 residues. The germline V gene encodes CDR1 LNHDA and CDR2 SQIVND (reference sequence). V dropped 7 bases and J dropped 0 bases, with 13 bases sitting between them.

The chain uses TRBV7-9 and TRBJ1-1; 7 bases fit TRBD1. Unmatched junction bases numbered 6, after V lost 7 bases and J lost 7 bases. Germline CDR1 and CDR2: SEHNR and FQNEAQ (reference sequence). This CDR3 is built from 12 residues. The CDR3 coding sequence is TGTGCCAGCACCATACAGGGGAATGAAGCTTTCTTT. Encoded protein: CASTIQGNEAFF.

This chain uses TRBV28 with TRBJ1-2, with TRBD1 matching 7 bases. The CDR3 runs to 17 residues. Germline loops: CDR1 MDHEN, CDR2 SYDVKM. The trim removed 5 bases at V and 3 bases at J, leaving 15 bases unmatched. Written as DNA, the CDR3 is TGTGCCAGCAGTCTGACCATGTGGTCGCAGGGGGACTATGGCTACACCTTC. As protein: CASSLTMWSQGDYGYTF.

The chain is built from TRBV18 and TRBJ1-1; D unclear. This CDR3 comprises 12 residues. Germline V gene lookup returns CDR1 KGHSH and CDR2 LQKENI. V was shortened by 5 bases and J by 3 bases, with 7 bases between the two germline ends. The CDR3 nucleotides read TGTGCCAGCTCAGTTTCGGACACTGAAGCTTTCTTT. Amino acids: CASSVSDTEAFF.

The count of this clone is one. J is TRBJ1-5 and V is TRBV7-9; 7 bases line up with TRBD1. Trimming cost V 5 bases and J 0 bases; bases outside gene matches: 7. The V gene's germline CDR1 is SEHNR and CDR2 FQNEAQ (reference sequence). The CDR3 loop spans 16 amino acids. For the CDR3, the DNA is TGTGCCAGCAGCGCCGGGGACAGTTTTAGCAATCAGCCCCAGCATTTT. Translated: CASSAGDSFSNQPQHF.

This clone was seen a single time. The chain uses TRBV29-1 and TRBJ1-1, with no clear D. The germline CDR1 and CDR2 sequences are SQVTM and ANQGSEA. This CDR3 spans 14 amino acids. V lost 5 bases and J lost 0, with 13 bases in between. Written as DNA, the CDR3 is TGCAGCGTTCGCGGCTTGACCATGAACACTGAAGCTTTCTTT. Protein product: CSVRGLTMNTEAFF.

In DNA form, the CDR3 reads TGCGCCAGCAGCCCTCGGACTAGCGGGAACTATGAGCAGTTCTTC. It yields the protein CASSPRTSGNYEQFF. The rearrangement joins TRBV10-1 to TRBJ2-1; TRBD2 aligns across 12 bases. There are 15 residues in the CDR3. Looked up from germline, CDR1 is WNHNN and CDR2 is SYGVQD (reference sequence). V lost 6 bases to trimming and J lost 8 bases; unmatched junction nucleotides: 8.